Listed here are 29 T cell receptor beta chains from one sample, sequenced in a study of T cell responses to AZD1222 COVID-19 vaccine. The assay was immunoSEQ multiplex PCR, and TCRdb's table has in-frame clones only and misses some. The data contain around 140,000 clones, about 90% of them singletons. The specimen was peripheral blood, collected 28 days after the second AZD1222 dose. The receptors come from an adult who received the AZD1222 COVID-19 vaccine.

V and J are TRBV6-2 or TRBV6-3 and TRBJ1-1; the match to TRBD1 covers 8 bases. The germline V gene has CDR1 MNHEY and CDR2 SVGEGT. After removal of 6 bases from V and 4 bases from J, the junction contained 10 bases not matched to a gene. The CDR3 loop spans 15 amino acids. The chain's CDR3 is CASSDRGSGSTEAFF. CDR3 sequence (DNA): TGTGCCAGCAGCGACAGGGGATCAGGGAGCACTGAAGCTTTCTTT.

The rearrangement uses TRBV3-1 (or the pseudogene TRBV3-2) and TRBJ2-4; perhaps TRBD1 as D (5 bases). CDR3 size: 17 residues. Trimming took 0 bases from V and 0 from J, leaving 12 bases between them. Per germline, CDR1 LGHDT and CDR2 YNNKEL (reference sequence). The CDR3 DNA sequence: TGTGCCAGCAGCCAAGACACAGGCCCGCTAGCCAAAAACATTCAGTACTTC. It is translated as CASSQDTGPLAKNIQYF.

The CDR3 is CASSSIWDRGRDSPLHF. CDR3 DNA sequence: TGTGCCAGTAGTTCGATTTGGGACAGGGGGCGAGACTCACCCCTCCACTTT. V usage is TRBV19 and J usage is TRBJ1-6, with TRBD1 matching 12 bases. Per germline, CDR1 LNHDA and CDR2 SQIVND (reference sequence). Losses at the gene ends were 5 bases for V and 10 bases for J; bases not matched to a gene: 12. The CDR3 is 17 residues long.

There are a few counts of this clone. The CDR3 bases are TGTGCCTGGGGTGAGTGGACCCACCCGGGAAACACCATATATTTT. Its translation: CAWGEWTHPGNTIYF. This sequence joins TRBV30 and TRBJ1-3; D gene uncertain. The length of the CDR3 is 15 residues. Trimming left V 5 bases short and J 4 bases short, with 18 bases between. CDR1 and CDR2 (germline): GTSNPN, SVGIG (reference sequence).

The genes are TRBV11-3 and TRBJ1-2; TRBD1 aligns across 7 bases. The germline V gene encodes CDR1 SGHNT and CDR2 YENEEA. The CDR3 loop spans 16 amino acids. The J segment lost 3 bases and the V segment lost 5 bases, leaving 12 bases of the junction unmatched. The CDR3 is CASSPILDREDYGYTF. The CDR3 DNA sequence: TGTGCCAGCAGCCCCATTCTAGACAGGGAGGACTATGGCTACACCTTC. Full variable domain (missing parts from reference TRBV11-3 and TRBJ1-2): EAGVVQSPRYKIIEKKQPVAFWCNPISGHNTLYWYLQNLGQGPELLIRYENEEAVDDSQLPKDRFSAERLKGVDSTLKIQPAELGDSAVYLCASSPILDREDYGYTFGSGTRLTVV.

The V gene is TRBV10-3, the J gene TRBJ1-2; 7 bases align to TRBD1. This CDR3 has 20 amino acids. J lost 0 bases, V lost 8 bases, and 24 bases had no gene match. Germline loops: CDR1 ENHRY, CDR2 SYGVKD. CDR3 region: CAIPYTSPDRSYVPNYGYTF. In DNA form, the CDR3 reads TGTGCCATCCCTTATACCTCTCCGGACAGGTCCTACGTTCCTAACTATGGCTACACCTTC.

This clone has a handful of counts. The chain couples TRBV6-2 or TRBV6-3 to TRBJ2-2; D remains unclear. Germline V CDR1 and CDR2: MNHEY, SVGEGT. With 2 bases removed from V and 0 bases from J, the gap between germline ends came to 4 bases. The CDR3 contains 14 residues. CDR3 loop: CASSYLANTGELFF. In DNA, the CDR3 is TGTGCCAGCAGTTACCTAGCGAACACCGGGGAGCTGTTTTTT.

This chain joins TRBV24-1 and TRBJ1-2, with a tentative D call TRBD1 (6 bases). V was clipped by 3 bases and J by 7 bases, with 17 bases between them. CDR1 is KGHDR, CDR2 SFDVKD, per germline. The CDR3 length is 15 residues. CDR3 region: CATSDPLTGSVGYTF. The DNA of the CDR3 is TGTGCCACCAGTGATCCCCTGACAGGATCGGTTGGCTACACCTTC.

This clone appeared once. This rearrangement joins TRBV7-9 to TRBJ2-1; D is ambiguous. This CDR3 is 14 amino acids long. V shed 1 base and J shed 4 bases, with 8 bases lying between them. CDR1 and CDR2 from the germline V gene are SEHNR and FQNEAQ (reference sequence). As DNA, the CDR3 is TGTGCCAGCAGCTTAGACACCTCTTACAATGAGCAGTTCTTC. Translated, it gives CASSLDTSYNEQFF.

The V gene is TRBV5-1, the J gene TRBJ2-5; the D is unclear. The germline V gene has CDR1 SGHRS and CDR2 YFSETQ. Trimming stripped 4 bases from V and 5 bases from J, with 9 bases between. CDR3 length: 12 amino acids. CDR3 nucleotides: TGCGCCAGCAGCACGGATGCGGAGACCCAGTACTTC. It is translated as CASSTDAETQYF.

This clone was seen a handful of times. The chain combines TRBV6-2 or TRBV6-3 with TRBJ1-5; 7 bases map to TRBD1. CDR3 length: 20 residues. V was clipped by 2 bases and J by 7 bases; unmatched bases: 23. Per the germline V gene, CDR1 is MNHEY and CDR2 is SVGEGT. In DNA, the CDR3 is TGTGCCAGCAGTTACCACCTTCCGGACGGAGGGACCGGGGACAGCCAGCCCCAGCATTTT. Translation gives CASSYHLPDGGTGDSQPQHF.

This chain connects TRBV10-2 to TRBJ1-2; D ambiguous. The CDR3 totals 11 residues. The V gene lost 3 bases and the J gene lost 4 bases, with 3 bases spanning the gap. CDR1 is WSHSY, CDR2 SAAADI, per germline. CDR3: CASSEGYGYTF. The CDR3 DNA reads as TGCGCCAGCAGTGAAGGCTATGGCTACACCTTC.

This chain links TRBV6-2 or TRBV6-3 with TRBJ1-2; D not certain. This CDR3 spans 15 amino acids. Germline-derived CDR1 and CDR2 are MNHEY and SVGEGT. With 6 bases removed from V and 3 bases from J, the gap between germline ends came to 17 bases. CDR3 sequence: CASSRGVPADYGYTF. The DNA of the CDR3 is TGTGCCAGCAGCCGCGGGGTACCTGCGGACTATGGCTACACCTTC.

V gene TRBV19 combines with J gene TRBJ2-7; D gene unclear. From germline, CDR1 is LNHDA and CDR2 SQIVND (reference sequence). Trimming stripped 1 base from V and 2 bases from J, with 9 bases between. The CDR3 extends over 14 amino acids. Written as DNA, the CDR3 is TGTGCCAGTAGTATAGCAATCCAAGCCTACGAGCAGTACTTC. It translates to CASSIAIQAYEQYF.

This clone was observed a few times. The CDR3 DNA sequence: TGTGCCAGCAGCCCCTCTGGAAACACCATATATTTT. Its protein is CASSPSGNTIYF. This chain connects TRBV2 to TRBJ1-3; D remains ambiguous. Trimming removed 6 bases at V and 0 bases at J, with 3 bases between. CDR1 is SNHLY and CDR2 is FYNNEI in the germline V gene. The CDR3 has 12 amino acids.

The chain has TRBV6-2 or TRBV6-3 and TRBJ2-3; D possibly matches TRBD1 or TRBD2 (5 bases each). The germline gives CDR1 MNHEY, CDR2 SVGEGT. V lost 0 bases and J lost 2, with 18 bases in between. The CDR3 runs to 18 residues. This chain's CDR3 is CASSYSNRLRGPTDTQYF. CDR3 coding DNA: TGTGCCAGCAGTTACTCGAACCGCCTCCGGGGACCCACAGATACGCAGTATTTT.

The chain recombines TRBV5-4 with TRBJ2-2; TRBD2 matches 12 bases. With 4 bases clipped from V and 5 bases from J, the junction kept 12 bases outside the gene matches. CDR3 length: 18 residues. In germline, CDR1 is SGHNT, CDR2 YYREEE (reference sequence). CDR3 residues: CASSPPLLAGGRTGELFF. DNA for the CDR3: TGTGCCAGCAGCCCGCCCCTCCTAGCGGGGGGGCGAACCGGGGAGCTGTTTTTT.

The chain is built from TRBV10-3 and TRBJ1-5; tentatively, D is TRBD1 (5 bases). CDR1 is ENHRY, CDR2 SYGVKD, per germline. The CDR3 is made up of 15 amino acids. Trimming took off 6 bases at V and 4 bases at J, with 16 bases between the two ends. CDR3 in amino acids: CAIRGREGRNQPQHF. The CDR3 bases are TGTGCCATCAGGGGCAGGGAGGGGAGGAATCAGCCCCAGCATTTT.

This CDR3 is CASSLTQGPNQPQHF. For the CDR3, the DNA is TGTGCCAGCAGTTTAACACAGGGACCTAATCAGCCCCAGCATTTT. The rearrangement links TRBV27 to TRBJ1-5, with a possible D match to TRBD1 (6 bases). Germline CDR1 and CDR2: MNHEY and SMNVEV (reference sequence). The CDR3 covers 15 residues. Trimming removed 2 bases at V and 4 bases at J, with 12 bases between.

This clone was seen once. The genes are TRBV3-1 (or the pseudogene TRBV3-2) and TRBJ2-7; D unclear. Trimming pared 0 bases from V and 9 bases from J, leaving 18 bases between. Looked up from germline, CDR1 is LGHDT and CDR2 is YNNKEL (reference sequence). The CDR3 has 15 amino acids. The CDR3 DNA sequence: TGTGCCAGCAGCCAAGATGAAGGGTCGGGTCGGGTGCAGTACTTC. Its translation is CASSQDEGSGRVQYF.

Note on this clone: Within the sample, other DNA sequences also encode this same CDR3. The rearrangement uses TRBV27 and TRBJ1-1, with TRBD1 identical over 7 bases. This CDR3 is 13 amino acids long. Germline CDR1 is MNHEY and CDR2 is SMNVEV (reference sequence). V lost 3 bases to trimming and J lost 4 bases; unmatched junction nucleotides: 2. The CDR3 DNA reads TGTGCCAGCAGTTTCAGGGGGAGCACTGAAGCTTTCTTT. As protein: CASSFRGSTEAFF.

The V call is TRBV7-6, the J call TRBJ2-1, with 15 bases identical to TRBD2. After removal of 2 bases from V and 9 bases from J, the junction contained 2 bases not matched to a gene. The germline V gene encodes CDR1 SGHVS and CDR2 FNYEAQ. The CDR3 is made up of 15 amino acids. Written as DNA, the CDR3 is TGTGCCAGCAGCTTATGGACTAGCGGGAGGGGTGAGCAGTTCTTC. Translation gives CASSLWTSGRGEQFF.

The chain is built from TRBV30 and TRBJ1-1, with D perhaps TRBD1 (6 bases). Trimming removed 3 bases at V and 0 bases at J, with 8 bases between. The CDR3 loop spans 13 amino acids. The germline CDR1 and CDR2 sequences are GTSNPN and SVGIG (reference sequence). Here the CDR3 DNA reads TGTGCCTGGAGGGCAGGGGTGAACACTGAAGCTTTCTTT. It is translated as CAWRAGVNTEAFF.

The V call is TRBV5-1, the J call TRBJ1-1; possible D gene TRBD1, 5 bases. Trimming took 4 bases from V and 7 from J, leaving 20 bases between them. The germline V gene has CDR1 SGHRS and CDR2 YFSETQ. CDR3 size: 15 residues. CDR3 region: CASSPRGQGSDEAFF. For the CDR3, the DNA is TGCGCCAGCAGCCCCCGCGGGCAGGGTTCAGATGAAGCTTTCTTT.

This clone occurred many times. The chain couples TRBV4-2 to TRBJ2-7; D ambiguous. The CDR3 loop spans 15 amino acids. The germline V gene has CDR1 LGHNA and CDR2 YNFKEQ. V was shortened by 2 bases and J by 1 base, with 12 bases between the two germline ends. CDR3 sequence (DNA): TGTGCCAGCAGCCAAAGCACGGACGGGTCCTACGAGCAGTACTTC. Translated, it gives CASSQSTDGSYEQYF.

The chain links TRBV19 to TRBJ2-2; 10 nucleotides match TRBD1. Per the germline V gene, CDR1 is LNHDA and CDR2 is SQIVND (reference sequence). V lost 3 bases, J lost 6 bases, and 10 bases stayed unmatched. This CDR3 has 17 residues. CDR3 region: CASSIGTGDLSPGELFF. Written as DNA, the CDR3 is TGTGCCAGTAGTATCGGGACAGGGGACCTCTCCCCCGGGGAGCTGTTTTTT. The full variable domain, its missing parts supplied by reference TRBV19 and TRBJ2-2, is DGGITQSPKYLFRKEGQNVTLSCEQNLNHDAMYWYRQDPGQGLRLIYYSQIVNDFQKGDIAEGYSVSREKKESFPLTVTSAQKNPTAFYLCASSIGTGDLSPGELFFGEGSRLTVL.

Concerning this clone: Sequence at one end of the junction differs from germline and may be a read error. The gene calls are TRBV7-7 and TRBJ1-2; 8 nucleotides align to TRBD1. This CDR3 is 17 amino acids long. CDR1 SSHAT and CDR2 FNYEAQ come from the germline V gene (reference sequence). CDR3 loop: CASSLAQPGQGEYGYTF. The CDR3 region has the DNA TGTGCTAGCAGCTTAGCGCAGCCAGGACAGGGAGAATATGGCTACACCTTC.

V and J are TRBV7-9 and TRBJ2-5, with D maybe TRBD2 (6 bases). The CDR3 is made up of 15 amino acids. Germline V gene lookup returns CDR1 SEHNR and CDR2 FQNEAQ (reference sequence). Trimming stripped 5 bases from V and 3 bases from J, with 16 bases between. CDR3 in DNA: TGTGCCAGCAGCCCGAGTTGGGGGGAGGAAGAGACCCAGTACTTC. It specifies CASSPSWGEEETQYF.

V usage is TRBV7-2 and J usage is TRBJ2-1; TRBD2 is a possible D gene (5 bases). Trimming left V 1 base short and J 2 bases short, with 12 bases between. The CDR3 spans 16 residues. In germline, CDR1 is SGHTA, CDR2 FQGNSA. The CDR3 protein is CASSLGRALTYNEQFF. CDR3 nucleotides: TGTGCCAGCAGCTTAGGGCGGGCTCTAACCTACAATGAGCAGTTCTTC.